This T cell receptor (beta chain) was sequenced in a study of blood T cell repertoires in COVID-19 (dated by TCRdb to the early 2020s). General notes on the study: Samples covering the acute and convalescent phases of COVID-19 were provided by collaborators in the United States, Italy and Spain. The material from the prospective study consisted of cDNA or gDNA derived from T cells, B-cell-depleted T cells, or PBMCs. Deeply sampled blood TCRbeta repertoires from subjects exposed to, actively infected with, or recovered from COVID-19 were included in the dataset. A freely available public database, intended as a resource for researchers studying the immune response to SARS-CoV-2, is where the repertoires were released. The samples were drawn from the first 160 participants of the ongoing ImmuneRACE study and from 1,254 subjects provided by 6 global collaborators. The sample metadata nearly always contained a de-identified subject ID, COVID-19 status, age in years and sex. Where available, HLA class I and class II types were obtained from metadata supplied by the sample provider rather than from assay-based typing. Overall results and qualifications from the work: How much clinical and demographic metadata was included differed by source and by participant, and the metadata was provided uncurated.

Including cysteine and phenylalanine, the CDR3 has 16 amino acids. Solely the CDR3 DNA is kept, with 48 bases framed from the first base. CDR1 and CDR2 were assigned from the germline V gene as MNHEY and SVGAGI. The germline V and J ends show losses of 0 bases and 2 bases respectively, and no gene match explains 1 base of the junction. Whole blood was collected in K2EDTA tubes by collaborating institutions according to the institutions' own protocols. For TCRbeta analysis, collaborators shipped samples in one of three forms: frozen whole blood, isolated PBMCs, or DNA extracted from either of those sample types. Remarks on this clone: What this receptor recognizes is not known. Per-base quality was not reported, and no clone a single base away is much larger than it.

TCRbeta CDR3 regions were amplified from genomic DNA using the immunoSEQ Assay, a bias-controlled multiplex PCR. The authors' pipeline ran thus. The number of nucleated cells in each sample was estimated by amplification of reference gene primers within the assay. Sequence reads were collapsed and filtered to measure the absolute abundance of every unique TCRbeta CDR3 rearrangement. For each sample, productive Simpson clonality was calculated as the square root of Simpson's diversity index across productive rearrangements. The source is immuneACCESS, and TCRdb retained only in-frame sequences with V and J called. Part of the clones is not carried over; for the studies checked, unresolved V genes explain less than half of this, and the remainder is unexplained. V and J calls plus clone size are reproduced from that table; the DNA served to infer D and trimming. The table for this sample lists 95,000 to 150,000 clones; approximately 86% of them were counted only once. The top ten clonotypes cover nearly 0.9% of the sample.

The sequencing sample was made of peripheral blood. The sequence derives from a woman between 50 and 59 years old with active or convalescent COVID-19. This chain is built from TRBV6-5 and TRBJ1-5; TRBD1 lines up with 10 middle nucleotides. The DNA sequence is TGTGCCAGCAGTTACTCGACAGGGGGCCGCAATCAGCCCCAGCATTTT. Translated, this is CASSYSTGGRNQPQHF.